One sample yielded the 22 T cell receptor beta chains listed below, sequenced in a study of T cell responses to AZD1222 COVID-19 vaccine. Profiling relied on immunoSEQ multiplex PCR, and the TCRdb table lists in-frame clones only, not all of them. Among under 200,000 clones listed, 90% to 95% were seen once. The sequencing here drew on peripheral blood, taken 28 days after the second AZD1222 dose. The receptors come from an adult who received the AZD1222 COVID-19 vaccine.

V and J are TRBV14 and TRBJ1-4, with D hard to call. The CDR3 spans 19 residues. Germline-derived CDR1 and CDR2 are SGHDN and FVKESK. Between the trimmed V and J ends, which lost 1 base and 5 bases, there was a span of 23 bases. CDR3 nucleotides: TGTGCCAGCAGCCAAGGAATCGGCCCCTGGGCAGACAAGAATGAAAAACTGTTTTTT. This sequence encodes CASSQGIGPWADKNEKLFF.

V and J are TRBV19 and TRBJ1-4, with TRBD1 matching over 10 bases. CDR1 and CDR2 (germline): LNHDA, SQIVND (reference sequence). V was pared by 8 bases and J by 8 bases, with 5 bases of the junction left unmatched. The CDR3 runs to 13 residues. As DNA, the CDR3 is TGTGCCAGTCGGACAGGGGGGTTGGAAAAACTGTTTTTT. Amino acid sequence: CASRTGGLEKLFF.

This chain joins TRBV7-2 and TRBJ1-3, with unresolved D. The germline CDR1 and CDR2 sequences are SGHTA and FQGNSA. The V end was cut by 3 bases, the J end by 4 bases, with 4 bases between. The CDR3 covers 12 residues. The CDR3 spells CASSLAGNTIYF. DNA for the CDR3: TGTGCCAGCAGCTTGGCCGGAAACACCATATATTTT. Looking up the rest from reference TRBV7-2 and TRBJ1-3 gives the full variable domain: GAGVSQSPSNKVTEKGKDVELRCDPISGHTALYWYRQSLGQGLEFLIYFQGNSAPDKSGLPSDRFSAERTGGSVSTLTIQRTQQEDSAVYLCASSLAGNTIYFGEGSWLTVV.

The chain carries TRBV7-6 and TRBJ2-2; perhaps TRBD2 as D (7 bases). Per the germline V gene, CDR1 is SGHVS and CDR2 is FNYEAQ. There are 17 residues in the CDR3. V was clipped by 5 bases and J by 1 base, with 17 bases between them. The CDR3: CASSLTSAGQNTGELFF. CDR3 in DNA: TGTGCCAGCAGCCTTACATCAGCGGGACAGAACACCGGGGAGCTGTTTTTT.

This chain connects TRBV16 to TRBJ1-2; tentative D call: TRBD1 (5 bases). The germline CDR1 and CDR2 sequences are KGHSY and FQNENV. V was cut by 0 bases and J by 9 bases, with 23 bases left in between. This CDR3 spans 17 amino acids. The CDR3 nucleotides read TGTGCCAGCAGCCAATCGAAGGAGGGACCGGTCGGGGTGAGCTACACCTTC. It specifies CASSQSKEGPVGVSYTF.

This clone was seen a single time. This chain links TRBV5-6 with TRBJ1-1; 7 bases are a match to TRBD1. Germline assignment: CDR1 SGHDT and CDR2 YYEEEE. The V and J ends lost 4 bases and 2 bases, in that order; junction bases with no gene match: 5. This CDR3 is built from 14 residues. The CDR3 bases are TGTGCCAGCAGCAGTGGACAGGTCAACACTGAAGCTTTCTTT. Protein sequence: CASSSGQVNTEAFF.

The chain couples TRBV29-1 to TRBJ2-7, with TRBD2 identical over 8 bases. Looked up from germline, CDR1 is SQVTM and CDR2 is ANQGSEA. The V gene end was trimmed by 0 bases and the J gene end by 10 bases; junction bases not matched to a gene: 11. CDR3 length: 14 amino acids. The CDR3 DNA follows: TGCAGCGTTGAAGACCCCGGGACTAGTCCTATACAGTACTTC. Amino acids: CSVEDPGTSPIQYF.

The CDR3 DNA is TGTGCCTGGAGCAAGAGCGGGAACGACTACGAGCAGTACTTC. Amino acid sequence: CAWSKSGNDYEQYF. This chain joins TRBV30 and TRBJ2-7; TRBD2 aligns across 7 bases. The V gene end was trimmed by 3 bases and the J gene end by 3 bases; junction bases not matched to a gene: 8. This CDR3 has 14 amino acids. In germline, CDR1 is GTSNPN, CDR2 SVGIG (reference sequence).

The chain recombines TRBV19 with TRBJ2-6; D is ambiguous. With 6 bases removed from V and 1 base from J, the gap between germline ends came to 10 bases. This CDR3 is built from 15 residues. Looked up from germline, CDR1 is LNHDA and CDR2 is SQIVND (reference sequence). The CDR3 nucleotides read TGTGCCAGTAGCCGCGACCCATCTGGGGCCAACGTCCTGACTTTC. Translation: CASSRDPSGANVLTF.

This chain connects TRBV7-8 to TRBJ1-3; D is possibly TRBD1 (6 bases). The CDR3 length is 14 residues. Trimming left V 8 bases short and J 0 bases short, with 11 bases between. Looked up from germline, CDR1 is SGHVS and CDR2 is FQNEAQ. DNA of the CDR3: TGTGCCAGCGGGGACACGCACTCTGGAAACACCATATATTTT. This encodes CASGDTHSGNTIYF.

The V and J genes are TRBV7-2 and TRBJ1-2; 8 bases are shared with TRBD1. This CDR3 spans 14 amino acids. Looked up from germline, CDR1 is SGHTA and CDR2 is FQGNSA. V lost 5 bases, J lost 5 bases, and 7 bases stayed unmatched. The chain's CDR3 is CASSLPGQVYGYTF. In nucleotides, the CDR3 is TGTGCCAGCAGCCTGCCGGGACAGGTTTATGGCTACACCTTC.

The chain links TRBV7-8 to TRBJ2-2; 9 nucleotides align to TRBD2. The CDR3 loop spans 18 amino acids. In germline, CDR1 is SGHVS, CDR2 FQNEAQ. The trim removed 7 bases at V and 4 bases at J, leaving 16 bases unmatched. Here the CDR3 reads CASNSWGGLASLTGELFF. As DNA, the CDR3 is TGTGCCAGCAACTCATGGGGTGGACTAGCGAGTCTCACCGGGGAGCTGTTTTTT. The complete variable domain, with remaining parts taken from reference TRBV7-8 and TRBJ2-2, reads GAGVSQSPRYKVAKRGQDVALRCDPISGHVSLFWYQQALGQGPEFLTYFQNEAQLDKSGLPSDRFFAERPEGSVSTLKIQRTQQEDSAVYLCASNSWGGLASLTGELFFGEGSRLTVL.

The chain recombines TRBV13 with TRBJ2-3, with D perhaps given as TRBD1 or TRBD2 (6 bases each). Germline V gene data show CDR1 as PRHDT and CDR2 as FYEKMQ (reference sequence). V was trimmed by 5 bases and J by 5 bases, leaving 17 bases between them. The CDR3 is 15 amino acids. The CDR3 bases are TGTGCCAGCAGCGCTTCGCCGGGGGCCAAAGATACGCAGTATTTT. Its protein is CASSASPGAKDTQYF.

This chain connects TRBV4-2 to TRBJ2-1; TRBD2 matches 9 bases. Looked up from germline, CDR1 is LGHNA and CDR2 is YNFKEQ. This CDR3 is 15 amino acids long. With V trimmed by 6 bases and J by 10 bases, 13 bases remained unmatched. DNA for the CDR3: TGTGCCAGCAGTCCCGGGACTAGCTCCGTCGGCGAGCAGTTCTTC. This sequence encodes CASSPGTSSVGEQFF.

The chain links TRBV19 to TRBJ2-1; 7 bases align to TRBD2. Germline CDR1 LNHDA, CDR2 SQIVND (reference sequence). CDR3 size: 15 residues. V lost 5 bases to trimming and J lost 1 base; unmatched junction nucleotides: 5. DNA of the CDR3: TGTGCCAGTAGTTGGCTAGCGGATTCCTACAATGAGCAGTTCTTC. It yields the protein CASSWLADSYNEQFF. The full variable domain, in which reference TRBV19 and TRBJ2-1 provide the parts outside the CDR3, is DGGITQSPKYLFRKEGQNVTLSCEQNLNHDAMYWYRQDPGQGLRLIYYSQIVNDFQKGDIAEGYSVSREKKESFPLTVTSAQKNPTAFYLCASSWLADSYNEQFFGPGTRLTVL.

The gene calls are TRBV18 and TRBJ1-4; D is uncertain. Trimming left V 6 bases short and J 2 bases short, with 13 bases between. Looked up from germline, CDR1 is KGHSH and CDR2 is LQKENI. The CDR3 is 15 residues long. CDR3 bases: TGTGCCAGCTCCCAGCCCGGGTCCACTAATGAAAAACTGTTTTTT. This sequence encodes CASSQPGSTNEKLFF.

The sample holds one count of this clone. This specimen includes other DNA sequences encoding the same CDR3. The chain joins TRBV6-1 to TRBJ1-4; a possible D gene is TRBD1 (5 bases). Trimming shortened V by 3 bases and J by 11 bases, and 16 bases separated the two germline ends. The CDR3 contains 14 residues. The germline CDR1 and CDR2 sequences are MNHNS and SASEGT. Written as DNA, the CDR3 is TGTGCCAGCAGTGATGTGGGGCGCGGGGAGAAACTGTTTTTT. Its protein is CASSDVGRGEKLFF.

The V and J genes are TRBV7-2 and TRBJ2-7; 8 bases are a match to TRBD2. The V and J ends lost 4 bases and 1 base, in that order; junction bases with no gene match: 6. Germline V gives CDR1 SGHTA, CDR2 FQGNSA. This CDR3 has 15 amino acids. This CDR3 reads CASSSGLGGSYEQYF. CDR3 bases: TGTGCCAGCAGCTCGGGACTAGGGGGTTCCTACGAGCAGTACTTC. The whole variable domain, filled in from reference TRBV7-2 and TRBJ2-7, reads GAGVSQSPSNKVTEKGKDVELRCDPISGHTALYWYRQSLGQGLEFLIYFQGNSAPDKSGLPSDRFSAERTGGSVSTLTIQRTQQEDSAVYLCASSSGLGGSYEQYFGPGTRLTVT.

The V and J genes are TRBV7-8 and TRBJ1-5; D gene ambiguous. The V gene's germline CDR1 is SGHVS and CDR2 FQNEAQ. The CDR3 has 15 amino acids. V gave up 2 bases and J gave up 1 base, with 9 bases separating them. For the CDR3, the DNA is TGTGCCAGCAGCTTAATTCAACCGAGCAATCAGCCCCAGCATTTT. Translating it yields CASSLIQPSNQPQHF. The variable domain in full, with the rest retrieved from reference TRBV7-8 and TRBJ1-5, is GAGVSQSPRYKVAKRGQDVALRCDPISGHVSLFWYQQALGQGPEFLTYFQNEAQLDKSGLPSDRFFAERPEGSVSTLKIQRTQQEDSAVYLCASSLIQPSNQPQHFGDGTRLSIL.

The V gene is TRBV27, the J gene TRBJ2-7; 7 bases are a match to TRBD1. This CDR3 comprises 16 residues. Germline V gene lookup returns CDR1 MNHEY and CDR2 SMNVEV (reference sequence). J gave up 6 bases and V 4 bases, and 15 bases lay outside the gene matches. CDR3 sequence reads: CASSSTLLTGQREQYF. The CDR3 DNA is TGTGCCAGCAGTTCCACCCTCCTGACAGGGCAGCGCGAGCAGTACTTC.

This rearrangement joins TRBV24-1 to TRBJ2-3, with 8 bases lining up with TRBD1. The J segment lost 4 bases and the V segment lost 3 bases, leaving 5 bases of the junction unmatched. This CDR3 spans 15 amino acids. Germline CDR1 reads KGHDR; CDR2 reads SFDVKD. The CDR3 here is CATSDQGAQADTQYF. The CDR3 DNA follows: TGTGCCACCAGTGATCAGGGGGCTCAGGCAGATACGCAGTATTTT.

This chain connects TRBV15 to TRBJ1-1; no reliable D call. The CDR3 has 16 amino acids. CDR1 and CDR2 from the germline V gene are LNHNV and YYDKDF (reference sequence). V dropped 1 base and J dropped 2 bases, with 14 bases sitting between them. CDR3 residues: CATSRGATSYNTEAFF. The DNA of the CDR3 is TGTGCCACCAGCAGAGGGGCGACGTCGTATAACACTGAAGCTTTCTTT.